The rows below give T cell receptor beta chains drawn from one sample of a study of blood T cell repertoires in COVID-19. The protocol was immunoSEQ multiplex PCR, while the TCRdb copy is restricted to in-frame clones and leaves out a portion. The sample carries roughly 120,000 clones, about nine tenths recorded once. Sequenced material: peripheral blood. These receptors were taken from a man aged 65 to 79 who had recovered from COVID-19. CDR3s include the opening cysteine and the closing phenylalanine or tryptophan. A D gene is named only where the DNA matches it firmly. Clone size, where shown, is once, few, many, or a class for clones that have expanded.

J gene	clone size	D gene	CDR3 length	V gene	CDR3 protein	CDR3 DNA
TRBJ1-2	few	TRBD1	16	TRBV15	CATSRATGGVEGGYTF	TGTGCCACCAGCAGAGCCACAGGGGGCGTAGAAGGGGGCTACACCTTC
TRBJ1-4	.	.	14	TRBV6-5	CASSRQVAREKLFF	TGTGCCAGCAGTCGACAGGTCGCAAGAGAAAAACTGTTTTTT
TRBJ2-7	.	.	13	TRBV3-1/TRBV3-2	CASTGEAPYEQYF	TGTGCCAGCACGGGGGAAGCCCCCTACGAGCAGTACTTC
TRBJ2-2	.	TRBD2	13	TRBV6-5	CAIAGVGTGELFF	TGTGCCATAGCGGGAGTTGGGACCGGGGAGCTGTTTTTT
TRBJ1-5	.	TRBD1	16	TRBV5-1	CASSLGVGDREVAQHF	TGCGCCAGCAGCTTGGGAGTAGGGGACAGGGAGGTAGCCCAGCATTTT
TRBJ2-5	.	.	15	TRBV2	CASSVEGATEETQYF	TGTGCCAGCAGTGTTGAAGGGGCTACAGAAGAGACCCAGTACTTC
TRBJ1-2	.	TRBD1	13	TRBV6-5	CASRGQGRFGYTF	TGTGCCAGCCGCGGACAGGGGCGCTTTGGCTACACCTTC
TRBJ2-5	.	TRBD1	16	TRBV4-1	CASSQPRQGSQETQYF	TGCGCCAGCAGCCAACCGAGACAGGGGAGCCAAGAGACCCAGTACTTC
TRBJ2-7	.	.	16	TRBV21-1	CASTPSEDRVPYEQYF	TGTGCCAGCACCCCGTCAGAGGACAGGGTGCCCTACGAGCAGTACTTC
TRBJ2-3	.	.	13	TRBV4-2	CASSQLSTDTQYF	TGTGCCAGCAGCCAACTTAGCACAGATACGCAGTATTTT
TRBJ1-4	.	.	14	TRBV30	CAWSGGATNEKLFF	TGTGCCTGGAGTGGGGGAGCAACTAATGAAAAACTGTTTTTT
TRBJ2-5	.	.	17	TRBV4-1	CASSQEPYRELAETQYF	TGCGCCAGCAGCCAAGAGCCCTACAGGGAACTGGCAGAGACCCAGTACTTC
TRBJ2-3	.	TRBD2	15	TRBV5-6	CASSSPGLAADTQYF	TGTGCCAGCAGCTCCCCGGGACTAGCGGCAGATACGCAGTATTTT
TRBJ2-5	.	TRBD1	15	TRBV5-1	CASSWGTQGGETQYF	TGCGCCAGCAGCTGGGGGACACAGGGGGGAGAGACCCAGTACTTC
TRBJ1-1	few	TRBD1	14	TRBV12-5	CASGYGTESAEAFF	TGTGCTAGTGGTTATGGGACAGAGAGCGCTGAAGCTTTCTTT
TRBJ1-2	.	.	18	TRBV7-9	CASSLSTLEESYNYGYTF	TGTGCCAGCAGCTTATCAACGCTCGAAGAGTCTTATAACTATGGCTACACCTTC
TRBJ2-7	few	TRBD2	16	TRBV5-5	CASTPLAGGGTYEQYF	TGTGCCAGCACCCCTTTAGCGGGAGGGGGGACCTACGAGCAGTACTTC
TRBJ1-4	.	TRBD1	16	TRBV5-1	CASSPGTGGAGEKLFF	TGCGCCAGCAGCCCCGGGACAGGGGGCGCAGGGGAAAAACTGTTTTTT
TRBJ1-2	.	.	13	TRBV6-5	CASRRGGRYGYTF	TGTGCCAGCAGGAGGGGAGGGCGGTATGGCTACACCTTC
TRBJ2-7	few	TRBD1	16	TRBV27	CASSPDYRGSSYEQYF	TGTGCCAGCAGTCCGGACTACAGGGGGAGTTCCTACGAGCAGTACTTC
TRBJ2-3	.	.	13	TRBV2	CASRYKGTDTQYF	TGTGCCAGCAGGTATAAGGGGACAGATACGCAGTATTTT
TRBJ2-1	.	.	15	TRBV27	CASSLVSGMHNEQFF	TGTGCCAGCAGTTTAGTATCGGGTATGCACAATGAGCAGTTCTTC
TRBJ1-1	.	TRBD1	14	TRBV5-4	CASSLAGTATYAFF	TGTGCCAGCAGCTTGGCCGGGACAGCGACTTATGCTTTCTTT
TRBJ2-3	.	.	11	TRBV3-1/TRBV3-2	CASRGGDTQYF	TGTGCCAGCCGGGGAGGAGATACGCAGTATTTT
TRBJ1-1	.	.	14	TRBV5-5	CASQGGAGRSEAFF	TGTGCCAGCCAGGGTGGGGCGGGGAGGTCTGAAGCTTTCTTT
TRBJ1-3	.	.	14	TRBV30	CAWSVTSSGNTIYF	TGTGCCTGGAGTGTAACGAGTTCTGGAAACACCATATATTTT
TRBJ1-4	once	.	12	TRBV12-3/TRBV12-4	CASSLRVEKLFF	TGTGCCAGCAGTCTCAGGGTAGAAAAACTGTTTTTT
TRBJ1-4	.	.	14	TRBV5-1	CASSETGTNEKLFF	TGCGCCAGCAGCGAAACAGGGACTAATGAAAAACTGTTTTTT
TRBJ2-2	.	.	16	TRBV7-6	CASSAQLARNTGELFF	TGTGCCAGCAGCGCCCAACTAGCCCGGAACACCGGGGAGCTGTTTTTT
TRBJ2-5	.	TRBD1	16	TRBV15	CATSRDQPGGTETQYF	TGTGCCACCAGCAGAGATCAACCAGGGGGCACAGAGACCCAGTACTTC
TRBJ1-1	.	.	11	TRBV20-1	CSAGGRAEAFF	TGCAGTGCTGGGGGCAGAGCTGAAGCTTTCTTT
TRBJ1-2	few	TRBD1	13	TRBV19	CASTPLDRAGYTF	TGTGCCAGTACCCCTCTCGACAGGGCCGGCTACACCTTC
TRBJ1-2	.	.	13	TRBV12-2	CASRFQGTYGYTF	TGTGCAAGTCGCTTCCAGGGGACCTATGGCTACACCTTC
TRBJ1-5	.	TRBD1	17	TRBV18	CASSPPRTGGPNQPQHF	TGTGCCAGCTCACCCCCTAGAACAGGGGGCCCCAATCAGCCCCAGCATTTT
TRBJ2-1	.	TRBD2	19	TRBV19	CASSPKRWSTSGAMGEQFF	TGTGCCAGTAGTCCAAAGCGGTGGTCGACTAGCGGGGCAATGGGGGAGCAGTTCTTC
TRBJ1-2	.	.	13	TRBV20-1	CSASSGFGGGYTF	TGCAGTGCTAGTTCTGGGTTCGGAGGAGGCTACACCTTC
TRBJ2-3	once	TRBD1	16	TRBV28	CASSPSGQGGRYTQYF	TGTGCCAGCAGTCCCTCCGGACAGGGCGGTCGGTATACGCAGTATTTT
TRBJ1-6	.	TRBD1	13	TRBV13	CASSLEVRGPLHF	TGTGCCAGCAGCTTAGAGGTCAGGGGGCCCCTCCACTTT
TRBJ1-4	.	TRBD1	17	TRBV28	CASSLEGAILGPEKLFF	TGTGCCAGCAGTTTGGAGGGGGCGATTCTGGGCCCTGAAAAACTGTTTTTT
TRBJ1-5	.	TRBD1	14	TRBV11-2	CASSFSRGDQPQHF	TGTGCCAGCAGCTTCAGCAGGGGGGATCAGCCCCAGCATTTT
TRBJ1-4	.	.	13	TRBV28	CASSPGNREKLFF	TGTGCCAGCAGCCCAGGGAATCGTGAAAAACTGTTTTTT
TRBJ2-2	once	.	13	TRBV4-1	CASSHRIAGELFF	TGCGCCAGCAGCCACAGGATCGCCGGGGAGCTGTTTTTT
TRBJ2-7	.	.	15	TRBV5-1	CASSLLGGLTYEQYF	TGCGCCAGCAGCTTGCTTGGGGGCCTGACCTACGAGCAGTACTTC
TRBJ2-1	.	.	16	TRBV7-2	CASSLVVASSYNEQFF	TGTGCCAGCAGCTTAGTCGTAGCTAGCTCCTACAATGAGCAGTTCTTC
TRBJ2-5	.	.	13	TRBV29-1	CSVRRSHQETQYF	TGCAGCGTTAGGAGGTCACACCAAGAGACCCAGTACTTC
TRBJ2-5	.	TRBD1	14	TRBV7-2	CASSSPGQGQTQYF	TGTGCCAGCAGCTCCCCCGGACAGGGTCAGACCCAGTACTTC
TRBJ1-1	once	TRBD1	13	TRBV6-5	CASSYDRDTEAFF	TGTGCCAGCAGCTACGACAGGGACACTGAAGCTTTCTTT
TRBJ2-2	.	.	15	TRBV5-1	CASSLGTTDGGELFF	TGCGCCAGCAGCTTGGGGACGACAGACGGCGGGGAGCTGTTTTTT
TRBJ2-5	.	TRBD1	14	TRBV3-1/TRBV3-2	CASSQETGEETQYF	TGTGCCAGCAGCCAAGAGACAGGGGAGGAGACCCAGTACTTC
TRBJ1-2	.	.	15	TRBV27	CASSYSGLQNYGYTF	TGTGCCAGCAGTTATTCTGGACTTCAAAACTATGGCTACACCTTC
TRBJ2-1	.	.	15	TRBV6-5	CASRVDSSSYNEQFF	TGTGCCAGCAGGGTGGACTCAAGCTCCTACAATGAGCAGTTCTTC
TRBJ2-1	.	TRBD2	16	TRBV2	CASSEQGGRKGDEQFF	TGTGCCAGCAGTGAACAGGGCGGGAGAAAGGGCGATGAGCAGTTCTTC
TRBJ2-7	.	TRBD2	16	TRBV3-1/TRBV3-2	CASSTIRTSGSHEQYF	TGTGCCAGCAGCACCATTCGGACTAGCGGGAGCCACGAGCAGTACTTC
TRBJ2-6	.	TRBD1	15	TRBV18	CASSPDRAGANVLTF	TGTGCCAGCTCACCCGACAGGGCCGGGGCCAACGTCCTGACTTTC
TRBJ1-2	once	TRBD1	13	TRBV6-6	CASISDRENGYTF	TGTGCCAGCATCTCCGACAGGGAGAATGGCTACACCTTC